The rows below give T cell receptor beta chains drawn from one sample of a study of regulatory T cells in long-lasting Graves disease. MiXCR, run by TCRdb on the multiplex PCR reads, gives a single entry per CDR3 protein. The sample has 510,000 or so distinct CDR3 sequences, more than 10% seen once. The sample also formed part of further work on T cells in Graves' hyperthyroidism and ophthalmopathy.

Material: peripheral blood mononuclear cells (PBMCs), obtained at new diagnosis, from a patient treated with antithyroid drugs. The receptors derive from a woman aged 30 to 39 with Graves disease. Each CDR3 is given with its conserved first and last residue. The D gene is left open where the match is weak. Clone size is shown for a subset of rows, as once, few, many or a class of expanded clone.

abundance	j_gene	v_gene	d_gene	CDR3nt	CDR3aa
many	TRBJ1-1	TRBV12-3/TRBV12-4	.	TGTGCCACGACTACAGGCATGAACACTGAAGCTTTCTTT	CATTTGMNTEAFF
few	TRBJ1-5	TRBV7-2	TRBD1	TGTGCCAGCAGCTTATACGCGACAGGGGGCGGGCAGCCCCAGCATTTT	CASSLYATGGGQPQHF
.	TRBJ1-6	TRBV5-1	TRBD1	TGCGCCAGCAGCTTGAGGACAGGAAATAATTCACCCCTCCACTTT	CASSLRTGNNSPLHF
many	TRBJ2-4	TRBV20-1	.	TGCAGTGCAGTCGGAGGGTTATCGGCCAAAAACATTCAGTACTTC	CSAVGGLSAKNIQYF
many	TRBJ2-7	TRBV18	TRBD2	TGTGCCAGCTCATCCGGGACTAGCAAGTACTTC	CASSSGTSKYF
once	TRBJ2-3	TRBV28	.	TGTGCCAGCAGCGTGGGACACCCCTACACAGATACGCAGTATTTT	CASSVGHPYTDTQYF
many	TRBJ2-1	TRBV20-1	TRBD2	TGCAGTGCTAGAGATCGGAGACTAGCGGGCGATGAGCAGTTCTTC	CSARDRRLAGDEQFF
.	TRBJ2-7	TRBV19	TRBD2	TGTGCCAATAGTAGCGGGGACCCCCCCTACGAGCAGTACTTC	CANSSGDPPYEQYF
few	TRBJ2-5	TRBV20-1	.	TGCAGTGCTTTAAACCGGGCCAGAGGTCCGGAGACCCAGTACTTC	CSALNRARGPETQYF
few	TRBJ2-1	TRBV19	TRBD1	TGTGCCAGTAGCGACCGGACCGGGACAGGGTTTATCAATGAGCAGTTCTTC	CASSDRTGTGFINEQFF
many	TRBJ2-1	TRBV29-1	.	TGCAGCGTTGTTCTTCGAACCTACAATGAGCAGTTCTTC	CSVVLRTYNEQFF
.	TRBJ2-7	TRBV2	.	TGTGCCAGCAGAATACAGGGTCTGTCCGAGCAGTACTTC	CASRIQGLSEQYF
many	TRBJ2-6	TRBV6-1	TRBD1	TGTGCCAGCGCCCTGGGACAGAATACTGGGGCCAACGTCCTGACTTTC	CASALGQNTGANVLTF
few	TRBJ2-5	TRBV7-9	.	TGTGCCAGCAGCTTAATGCCAGGGCGATCGGAGACCCAGTACTTC	CASSLMPGRSETQYF
many	TRBJ2-2	TRBV19	.	TGTGCCAGTTTCAGAACAGGAAACACCGGGGAGCTGTTTTTT	CASFRTGNTGELFF
many	TRBJ2-5	TRBV2	.	TGTGCCAGCAGTTTTTTAGGGTACGGGCCAGAGACCCAGTACTTC	CASSFLGYGPETQYF
many	TRBJ2-3	TRBV9	TRBD2	TGTGCCAGCAGCGTAGGACTAGCGGCAGATACGCAGTATTTT	CASSVGLAADTQYF
.	TRBJ2-5	TRBV5-1	TRBD2	TGCGCCAGCAGCTTACGCCCTAGCGGGATGCAAGAGACCCAGTACTTC	CASSLRPSGMQETQYF